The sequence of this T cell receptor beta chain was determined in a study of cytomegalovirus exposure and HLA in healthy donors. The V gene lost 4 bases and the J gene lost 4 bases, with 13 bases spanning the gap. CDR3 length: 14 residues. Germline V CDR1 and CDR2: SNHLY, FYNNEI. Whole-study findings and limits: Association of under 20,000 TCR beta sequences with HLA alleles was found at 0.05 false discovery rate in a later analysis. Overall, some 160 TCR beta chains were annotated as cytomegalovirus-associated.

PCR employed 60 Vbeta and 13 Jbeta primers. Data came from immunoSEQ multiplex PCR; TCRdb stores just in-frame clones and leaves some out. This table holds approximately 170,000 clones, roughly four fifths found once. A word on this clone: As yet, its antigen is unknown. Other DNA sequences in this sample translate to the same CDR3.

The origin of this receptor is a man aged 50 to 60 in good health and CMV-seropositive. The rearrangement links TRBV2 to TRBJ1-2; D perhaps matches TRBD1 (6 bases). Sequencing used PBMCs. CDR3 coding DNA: TGTGCCAGCAGTGTTTACAGGGCTTCCTATGGCTACACCTTC. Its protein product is CASSVYRASYGYTF.